The 17 T cell receptor beta chains presented below share a single source sample, sequenced in a study of cytomegalovirus exposure and HLA in healthy donors. The PCR was carried out with 60 Vbeta primers and 13 Jbeta primers. TCRdb's table, derived via immunoSEQ multiplex PCR, lists solely in-frame clones and lacks some. Among 250,000 or so clones listed, about nine tenths were seen once. Sequencing was done on a sample of PBMCs. The source is a girl aged 2 to 9 in good health and CMV-seronegative.

This sequence joins TRBV4-2 and TRBJ2-1, with D uncertain. Germline loops: CDR1 LGHNA, CDR2 YNFKEQ. The CDR3 totals 14 residues. V was clipped by 0 bases and J by 6 bases, with 9 bases between them. The CDR3 region has the DNA TGTGCCAGCAGCCAAGATCCAGCGCCCAATGAGCAGTTCTTC. This codes for CASSQDPAPNEQFF.

In this sample, this clone turned up once. The J gene is TRBJ2-5, the V gene TRBV5-4, with D perhaps TRBD2 (6 bases). V was shortened by 0 bases and J by 11 bases, with 17 bases between the two germline ends. This CDR3 spans 14 amino acids. The germline V gene encodes CDR1 SGHNT and CDR2 YYREEE (reference sequence). CDR3 sequence: CASSLAGLLREQYF. CDR3 in DNA: TGTGCCAGCAGCTTGGCAGGCTTACTTCGGGAGCAGTACTTC.

The chain uses TRBV5-5 and TRBJ2-7; D remains ambiguous. The V end was cut by 2 bases, the J end by 5 bases, with 14 bases between. The CDR3 has 14 amino acids. The germline V gene encodes CDR1 SGHKS and CDR2 YYEKEE (reference sequence). The CDR3 DNA reads TGTGCCAGCAGCTTTTCCCTACAAGAGGACGAGCAGTACTTC. This codes for CASSFSLQEDEQYF.

V gene TRBV30 combines with J gene TRBJ2-5; perhaps TRBD2 as D (6 bases). V lost 4 bases and J lost 2, with 11 bases in between. In germline, CDR1 is GTSNPN, CDR2 SVGIG (reference sequence). The CDR3 has 13 residues. The CDR3 sequence: CAWTGREQETQYF. In DNA form, the CDR3 reads TGTGCCTGGACCGGACGGGAGCAAGAGACCCAGTACTTC.

This chain links TRBV9 with TRBJ1-1, with TRBD1 matching over 8 bases. The V gene's germline CDR1 is SGDLS and CDR2 YYNGEE. This CDR3 is built from 15 residues. Trimming at V came to 2 bases and at J to 1 base, leaving 4 bases not matched to a gene. Written as DNA, the CDR3 is TGTGCCAGCAGCGTCCAGGGGGCGGCGAACACTGAAGCTTTCTTT. Translated, it gives CASSVQGAANTEAFF.

This chain uses TRBV27 with TRBJ1-4, with D tentatively TRBD1 (5 bases). The germline gives CDR1 MNHEY, CDR2 SMNVEV (reference sequence). Trimming shortened V by 3 bases and J by 6 bases, and 11 bases separated the two germline ends. The CDR3 spans 14 residues. The CDR3 DNA sequence: TGTGCCAGCAGTTTGGGGGGATTCGATGAAAAACTGTTTTTT. As protein: CASSLGGFDEKLFF.

This sequence joins TRBV2 and TRBJ2-1; D unresolved. V was clipped by 8 bases and J by 8 bases, with 13 bases between them. CDR3 size: 12 residues. Per germline, CDR1 SNHLY and CDR2 FYNNEI. The CDR3 loop reads CASQDNGHEQFF. CDR3 DNA sequence: TGTGCCAGCCAGGATAATGGGCATGAGCAGTTCTTC.

The chain joins TRBV18 to TRBJ2-1, with 7 bases matching TRBD2. This CDR3 region has 15 residues. Trimming at V came to 1 base and at J to 7 bases, leaving 7 bases not matched to a gene. The germline V gene encodes CDR1 KGHSH and CDR2 LQKENI. The CDR3 is CASSPLGGSGNEQFF. The CDR3 nucleotides read TGTGCCAGCTCACCACTCGGCGGGAGTGGGAATGAGCAGTTCTTC.

The J gene is TRBJ2-3, the V gene TRBV5-4; 11 bases are a match to TRBD2. Per the germline V gene, CDR1 is SGHNT and CDR2 is YYREEE (reference sequence). The CDR3 covers 15 residues. Losses at the gene ends were 0 bases for V and 9 bases for J; bases not matched to a gene: 6. The CDR3 spells CASSLAETSGDTQYF. CDR3 nucleotide sequence: TGTGCCAGCAGCTTGGCGGAGACTAGCGGGGACACGCAGTATTTT.

V usage is TRBV9 and J usage is TRBJ1-6; possibly TRBD1 for D (5 bases). CDR1 and CDR2 (germline): SGDLS, YYNGEE. The CDR3 consists of 16 residues. V was trimmed by 3 bases and J by 0 bases, leaving 10 bases between them. DNA of the CDR3: TGTGCCAGCAGCGGGGGAGGGACCTCCTATAATTCACCCCTCCACTTT. This gives the protein CASSGGGTSYNSPLHF. Full variable domain (outside the CDR3, taken from reference TRBV9 and TRBJ1-6): DSGVTQTPKHLITATGQRVTLRCSPRSGDLSVYWYQQSLDQGLQFLIQYYNGEERAKGNILERFSAQQFPDLHSELNLSSLELGDSALYFCASSGGGTSYNSPLHFGNGTRLTVT.

The table lists this clone with a few counts. The chain links TRBV5-6 to TRBJ1-2, with 9 bases identical to TRBD1. Germline trimming cut 5 bases from V and 1 base from J; bases unmatched to any gene: 12. Germline CDR1 reads SGHDT; CDR2 reads YYEEEE. This CDR3 comprises 17 residues. CDR3 amino acids: CASRREPGQGFNYGYTF. CDR3 DNA sequence: TGTGCCAGCAGGCGCGAACCGGGACAGGGCTTTAACTATGGCTACACCTTC.

The chain is built from TRBV6-5 and TRBJ1-3; 7 nucleotides agree with TRBD1. Germline trimming cut 6 bases from V and 2 bases from J; bases unmatched to any gene: 4. CDR3 length equals 14 residues. CDR1 MNHEY and CDR2 SVGAGI come from the germline V gene. CDR3 sequence: CASRPDRAGNTIYF. Here the CDR3 DNA reads TGTGCCAGCAGACCAGACAGGGCTGGAAACACCATATATTTT.

V and J are TRBV5-1 and TRBJ2-3; TRBD2 might be the D (7 bases). The CDR3 runs to 16 residues. The V gene lost 4 bases and the J gene lost 1 base, with 16 bases spanning the gap. Germline V gene sequence: CDR1 SGHRS, CDR2 YFSETQ. This CDR3 reads CASSAGDYGGTDTQYF. For the CDR3, the DNA is TGCGCCAGCAGCGCAGGGGACTACGGGGGCACAGATACGCAGTATTTT.

The chain links TRBV5-4 to TRBJ1-1, with TRBD1 identical over 8 bases. Losses at the gene ends were 3 bases for V and 8 bases for J; bases not matched to a gene: 9. The CDR3 extends over 14 amino acids. Germline V CDR1 and CDR2: SGHNT, YYREEE (reference sequence). The DNA of the CDR3 is TGTGCCAGCAGCTCACCTCAGGGGGCGACCGAAGCTTTCTTT. Protein sequence: CASSSPQGATEAFF. The complete variable domain, with remaining parts taken from reference TRBV5-4 and TRBJ1-1, reads ETGVTQSPTHLIKTRGQQVTLRCSSQSGHNTVSWYQQALGQGPQFIFQYYREEENGRGNFPPRFSGLQFPNYSSELNVNALELDDSALYLCASSSPQGATEAFFGQGTRLTVV.

Here the CDR3 reads CASSLSGGNEQFF. In DNA, the CDR3 is TGTGCCAGCAGCCTATCCGGGGGGAATGAGCAGTTCTTC. The chain is built from TRBV6-5 and TRBJ2-1; 7 bases are shared with TRBD2. CDR1 and CDR2 from the germline V gene are MNHEY and SVGAGI. Trimming removed 6 bases from V and 7 bases from J; junction bases left unmatched: 6. This CDR3 contains 13 residues.

This chain links TRBV19 with TRBJ1-1; D may be TRBD1 (6 bases). V dropped 8 bases and J dropped 1 base, with 11 bases sitting between them. CDR1 is LNHDA and CDR2 is SQIVND in the germline V gene (reference sequence). CDR3 length: 13 amino acids. Written as DNA, the CDR3 is TGTGCCAGTTCAGGGGTAACGAACACTGAAGCTTTCTTT. Translated: CASSGVTNTEAFF.

This clone was observed a few times. This chain joins TRBV19 and TRBJ1-5; possible D gene TRBD1, 6 bases. Germline V gives CDR1 LNHDA, CDR2 SQIVND (reference sequence). Trimming removed 2 bases from V and 5 bases from J, with 19 bases in between. The CDR3 runs 17 residues. CDR3 nucleotides: TGTGCCAGTAGTATATTCCCCTCCAGGGGCGTGGATCAGCCCCAGCATTTT. It specifies CASSIFPSRGVDQPQHF.